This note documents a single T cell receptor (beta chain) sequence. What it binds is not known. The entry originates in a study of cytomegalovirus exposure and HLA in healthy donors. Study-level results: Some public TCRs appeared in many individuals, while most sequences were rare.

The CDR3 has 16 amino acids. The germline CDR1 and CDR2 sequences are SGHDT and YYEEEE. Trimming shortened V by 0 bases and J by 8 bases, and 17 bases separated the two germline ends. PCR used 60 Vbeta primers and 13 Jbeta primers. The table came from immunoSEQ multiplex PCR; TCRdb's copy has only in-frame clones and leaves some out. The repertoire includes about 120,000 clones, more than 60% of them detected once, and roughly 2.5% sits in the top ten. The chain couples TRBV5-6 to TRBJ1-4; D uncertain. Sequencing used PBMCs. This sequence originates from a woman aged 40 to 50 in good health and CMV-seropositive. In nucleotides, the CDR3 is TGTGCCAGCAGCTTGGCCCGAGGTCTCTTCGACGAAAAACTGTTTTTT. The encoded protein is CASSLARGLFDEKLFF.